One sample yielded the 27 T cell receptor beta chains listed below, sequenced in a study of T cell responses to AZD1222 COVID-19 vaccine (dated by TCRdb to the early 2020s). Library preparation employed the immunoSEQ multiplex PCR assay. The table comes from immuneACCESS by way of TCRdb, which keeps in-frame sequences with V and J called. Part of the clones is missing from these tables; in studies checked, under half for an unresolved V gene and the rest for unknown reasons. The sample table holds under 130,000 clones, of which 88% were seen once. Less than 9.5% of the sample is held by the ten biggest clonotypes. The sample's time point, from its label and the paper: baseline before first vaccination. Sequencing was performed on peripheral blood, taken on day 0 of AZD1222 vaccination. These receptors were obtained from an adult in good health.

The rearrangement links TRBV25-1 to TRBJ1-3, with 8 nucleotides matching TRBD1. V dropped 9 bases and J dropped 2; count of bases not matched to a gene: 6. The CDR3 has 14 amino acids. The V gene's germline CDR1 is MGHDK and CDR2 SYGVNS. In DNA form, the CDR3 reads TGTGCCAGGTACAGGGGGTTACCTGGAAACACCATATATTTT. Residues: CARYRGLPGNTIYF.

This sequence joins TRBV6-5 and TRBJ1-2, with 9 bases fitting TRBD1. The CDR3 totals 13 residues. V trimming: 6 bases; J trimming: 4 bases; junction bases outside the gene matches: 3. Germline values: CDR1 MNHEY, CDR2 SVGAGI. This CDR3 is CASRGQGTYGYTF. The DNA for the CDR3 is TGTGCCAGCAGAGGACAGGGGACCTATGGCTACACCTTC.

In DNA, the CDR3 is TGCGCCAGCAGCTTGGACCCGGGGGCGCCGGGCACAGATACGCAGTATTTT. The encoded protein is CASSLDPGAPGTDTQYF. This chain links TRBV5-1 with TRBJ2-3; the D call may be TRBD1 or TRBD2 (6 bases each). Per germline, CDR1 SGHRS and CDR2 YFSETQ. The CDR3 totals 17 residues. The germline V and J ends were trimmed by 0 bases and 1 base, with 15 bases remaining between them.

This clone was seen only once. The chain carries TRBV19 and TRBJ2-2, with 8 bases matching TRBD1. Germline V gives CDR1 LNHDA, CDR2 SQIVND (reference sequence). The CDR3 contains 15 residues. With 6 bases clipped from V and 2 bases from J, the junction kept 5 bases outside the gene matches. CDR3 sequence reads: CASRKTGANTGELFF. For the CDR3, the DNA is TGTGCCAGTAGAAAGACAGGGGCCAACACCGGGGAGCTGTTTTTT.

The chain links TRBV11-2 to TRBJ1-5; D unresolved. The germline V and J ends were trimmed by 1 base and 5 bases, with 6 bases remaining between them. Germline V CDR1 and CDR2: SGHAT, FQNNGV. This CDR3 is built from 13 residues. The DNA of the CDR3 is TGTGCCAGCAGCTTAGGGGTAGATCAGCCCCAGCATTTT. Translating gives CASSLGVDQPQHF.

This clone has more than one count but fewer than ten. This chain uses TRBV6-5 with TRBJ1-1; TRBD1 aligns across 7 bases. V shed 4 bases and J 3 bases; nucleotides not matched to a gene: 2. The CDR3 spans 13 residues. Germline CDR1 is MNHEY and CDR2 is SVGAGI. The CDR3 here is CASSFTGDTEAFF. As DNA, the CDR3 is TGTGCCAGCAGTTTCACAGGGGACACTGAAGCTTTCTTT.

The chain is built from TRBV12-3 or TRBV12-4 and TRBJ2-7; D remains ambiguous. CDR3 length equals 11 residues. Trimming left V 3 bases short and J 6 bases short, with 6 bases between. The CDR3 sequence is CASSLGAEQYF. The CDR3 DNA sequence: TGTGCCAGCAGTTTGGGTGCCGAGCAGTACTTC.

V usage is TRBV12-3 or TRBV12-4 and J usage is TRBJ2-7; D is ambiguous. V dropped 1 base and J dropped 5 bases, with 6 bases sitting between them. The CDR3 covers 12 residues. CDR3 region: CASSLEGNEQYF. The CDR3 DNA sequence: TGTGCCAGCAGTTTAGAGGGAAACGAGCAGTACTTC.

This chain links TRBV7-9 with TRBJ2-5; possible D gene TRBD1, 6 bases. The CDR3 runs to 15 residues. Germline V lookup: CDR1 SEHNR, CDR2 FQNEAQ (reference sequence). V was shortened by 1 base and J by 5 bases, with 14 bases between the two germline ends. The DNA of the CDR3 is TGTGCCAGCAGCTTAGAACAGGGATTGTGGGAGACCCAGTACTTC. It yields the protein CASSLEQGLWETQYF.

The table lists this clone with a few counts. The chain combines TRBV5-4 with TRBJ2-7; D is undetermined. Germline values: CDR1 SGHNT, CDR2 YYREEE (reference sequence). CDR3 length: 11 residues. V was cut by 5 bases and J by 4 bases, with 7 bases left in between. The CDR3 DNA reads TGTGCCAGCAGTTCGAATTACGAGCAGTACTTC. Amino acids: CASSSNYEQYF. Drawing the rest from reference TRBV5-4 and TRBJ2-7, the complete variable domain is ETGVTQSPTHLIKTRGQQVTLRCSSQSGHNTVSWYQQALGQGPQFIFQYYREEENGRGNFPPRFSGLQFPNYSSELNVNALELDDSALYLCASSSNYEQYFGPGTRLTVT.

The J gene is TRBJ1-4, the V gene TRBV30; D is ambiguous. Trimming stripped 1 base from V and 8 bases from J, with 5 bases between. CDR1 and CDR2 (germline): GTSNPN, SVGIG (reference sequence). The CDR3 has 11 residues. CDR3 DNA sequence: TGTGCCTGGAGTGCGACGGAAAAACTGTTTTTT. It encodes CAWSATEKLFF.

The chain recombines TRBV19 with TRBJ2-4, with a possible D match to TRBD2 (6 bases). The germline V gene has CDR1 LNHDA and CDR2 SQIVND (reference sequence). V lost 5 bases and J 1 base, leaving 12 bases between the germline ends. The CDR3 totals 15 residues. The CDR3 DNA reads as TGTGCCAGTAGTCCACGCGGAGGGGCCAAAAACATTCAGTACTTC. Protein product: CASSPRGGAKNIQYF.

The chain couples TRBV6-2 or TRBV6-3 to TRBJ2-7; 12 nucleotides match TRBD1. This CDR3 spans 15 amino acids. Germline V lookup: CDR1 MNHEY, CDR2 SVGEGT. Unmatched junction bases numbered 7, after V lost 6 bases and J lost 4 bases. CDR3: CASSPGQGAGYEQYF. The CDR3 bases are TGTGCCAGCAGCCCGGGACAGGGGGCAGGTTACGAGCAGTACTTC.

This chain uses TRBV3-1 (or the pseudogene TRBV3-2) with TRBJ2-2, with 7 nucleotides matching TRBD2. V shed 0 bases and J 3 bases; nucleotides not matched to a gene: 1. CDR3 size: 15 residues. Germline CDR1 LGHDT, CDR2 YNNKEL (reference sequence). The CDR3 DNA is TGTGCCAGCAGCCAAGATGGGGGGGACACCGGGGAGCTGTTTTTT. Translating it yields CASSQDGGDTGELFF.

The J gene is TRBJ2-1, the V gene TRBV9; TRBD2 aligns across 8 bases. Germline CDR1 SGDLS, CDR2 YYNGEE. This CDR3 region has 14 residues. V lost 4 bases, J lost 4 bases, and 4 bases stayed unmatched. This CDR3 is CASSPSGRYNEQFF. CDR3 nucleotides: TGTGCCAGCAGCCCTAGCGGGCGGTACAATGAGCAGTTCTTC.

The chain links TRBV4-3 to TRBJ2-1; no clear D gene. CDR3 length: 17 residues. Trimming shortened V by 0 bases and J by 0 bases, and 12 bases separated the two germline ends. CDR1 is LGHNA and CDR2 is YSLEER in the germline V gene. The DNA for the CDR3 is TGCGCCAGCAGCCAAGATCCACCCAAGTCCTCCTACAATGAGCAGTTCTTC. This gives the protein CASSQDPPKSSYNEQFF.

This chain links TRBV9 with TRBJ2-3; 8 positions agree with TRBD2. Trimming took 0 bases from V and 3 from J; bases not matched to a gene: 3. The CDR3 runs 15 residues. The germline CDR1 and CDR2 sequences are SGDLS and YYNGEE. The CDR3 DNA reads TGTGCCAGCAGCGTAGATCCTAGCGGGACAGATACGCAGTATTTT. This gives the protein CASSVDPSGTDTQYF.

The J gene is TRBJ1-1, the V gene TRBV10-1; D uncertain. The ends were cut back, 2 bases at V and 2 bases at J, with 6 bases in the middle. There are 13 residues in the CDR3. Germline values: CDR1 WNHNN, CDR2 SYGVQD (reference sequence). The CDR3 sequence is CASSEQVNTEAFF. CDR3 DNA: TGCGCCAGCAGTGAGCAAGTAAACACTGAAGCTTTCTTT.

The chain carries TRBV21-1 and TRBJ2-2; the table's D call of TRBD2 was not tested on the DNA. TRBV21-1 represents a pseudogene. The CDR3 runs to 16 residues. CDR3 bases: TGTGCCAGCAGCAAAGGAACTAGCTCGAACACCGGGGAGCTGTTTTTT. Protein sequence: CASSKGTSSNTGELFF.

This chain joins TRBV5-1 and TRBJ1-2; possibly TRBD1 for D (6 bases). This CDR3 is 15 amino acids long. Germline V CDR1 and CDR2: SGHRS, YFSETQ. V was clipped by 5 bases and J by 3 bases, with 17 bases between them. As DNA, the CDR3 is TGCGCCAGCAGTAATACAGGGAGTACAGACTATGGCTACACCTTC. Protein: CASSNTGSTDYGYTF.

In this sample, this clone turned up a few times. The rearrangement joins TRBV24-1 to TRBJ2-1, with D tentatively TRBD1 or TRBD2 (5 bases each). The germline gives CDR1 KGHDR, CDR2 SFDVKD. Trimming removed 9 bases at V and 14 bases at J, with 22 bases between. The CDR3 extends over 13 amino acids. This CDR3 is CATGQGGTGMKFF. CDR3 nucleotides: TGTGCCACCGGCCAAGGTGGGACCGGGATGAAGTTCTTC.

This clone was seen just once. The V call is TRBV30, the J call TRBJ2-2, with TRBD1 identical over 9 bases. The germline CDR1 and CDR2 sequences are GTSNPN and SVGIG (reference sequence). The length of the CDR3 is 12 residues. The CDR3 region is CAGQGTTGELFF. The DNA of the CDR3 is TGTGCTGGACAGGGGACCACCGGGGAGCTGTTTTTT.

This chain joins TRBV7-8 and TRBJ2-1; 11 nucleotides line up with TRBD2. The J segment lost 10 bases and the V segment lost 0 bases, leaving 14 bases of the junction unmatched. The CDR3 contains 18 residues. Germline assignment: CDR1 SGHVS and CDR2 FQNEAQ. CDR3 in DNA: TGTGCCAGCAGCTTAGCCCTTCGACTAGCGGGAATACGTCGCGAGCAGTTCTTC. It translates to CASSLALRLAGIRREQFF.

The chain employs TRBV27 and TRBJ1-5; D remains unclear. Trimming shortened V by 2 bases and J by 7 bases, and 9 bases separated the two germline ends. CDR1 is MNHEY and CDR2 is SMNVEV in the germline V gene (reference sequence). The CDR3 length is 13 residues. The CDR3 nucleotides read TGTGCCAGCAGTTTAGGGAGATCCCAGCCCCAGCATTTT. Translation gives CASSLGRSQPQHF.

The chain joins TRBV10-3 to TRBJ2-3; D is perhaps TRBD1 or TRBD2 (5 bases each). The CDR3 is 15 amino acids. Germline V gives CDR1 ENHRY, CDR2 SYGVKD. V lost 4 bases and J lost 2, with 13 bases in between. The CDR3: CAISVGAGDTDTQYF. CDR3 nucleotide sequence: TGTGCCATCAGTGTCGGGGCGGGTGACACAGATACGCAGTATTTT.

The CDR3 loop reads CASSPLRTDTQYF. The CDR3 DNA reads TGTGCCAGCAGCCCTCTTAGGACAGATACGCAGTATTTT. V gene TRBV7-2 combines with J gene TRBJ2-3; unclear D gene. This CDR3 comprises 13 residues. The germline gives CDR1 SGHTA, CDR2 FQGNSA. Trimming shortened V by 5 bases and J by 3 bases, and 9 bases separated the two germline ends.

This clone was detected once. The CDR3 bases are TGTGCCAGCAGCCCTCGCAGCGGGATAGTCGGGGAGCTGTTTTTT. Protein sequence: CASSPRSGIVGELFF. The chain combines TRBV9 with TRBJ2-2; 7 bases line up with TRBD2. The length of the CDR3 is 15 residues. J gave up 7 bases and V 4 bases, and 10 bases lay outside the gene matches. Germline V gene lookup returns CDR1 SGDLS and CDR2 YYNGEE. Full variable domain (remainder filled in from reference TRBV9 and TRBJ2-2): DSGVTQTPKHLITATGQRVTLRCSPRSGDLSVYWYQQSLDQGLQFLIQYYNGEERAKGNILERFSAQQFPDLHSELNLSSLELGDSALYFCASSPRSGIVGELFFGEGSRLTVL.